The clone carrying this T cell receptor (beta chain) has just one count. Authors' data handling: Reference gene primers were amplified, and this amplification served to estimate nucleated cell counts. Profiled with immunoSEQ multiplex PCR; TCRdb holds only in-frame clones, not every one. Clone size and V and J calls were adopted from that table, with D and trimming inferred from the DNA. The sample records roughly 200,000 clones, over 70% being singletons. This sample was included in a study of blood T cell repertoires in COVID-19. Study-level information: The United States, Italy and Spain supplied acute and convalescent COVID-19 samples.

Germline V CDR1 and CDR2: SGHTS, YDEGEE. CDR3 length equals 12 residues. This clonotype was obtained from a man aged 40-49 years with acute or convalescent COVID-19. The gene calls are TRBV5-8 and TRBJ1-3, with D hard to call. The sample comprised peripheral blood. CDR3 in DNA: TGTGCTTCGGAGGGTTCTGGAAACACCATATATTTT. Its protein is CASEGSGNTIYF.